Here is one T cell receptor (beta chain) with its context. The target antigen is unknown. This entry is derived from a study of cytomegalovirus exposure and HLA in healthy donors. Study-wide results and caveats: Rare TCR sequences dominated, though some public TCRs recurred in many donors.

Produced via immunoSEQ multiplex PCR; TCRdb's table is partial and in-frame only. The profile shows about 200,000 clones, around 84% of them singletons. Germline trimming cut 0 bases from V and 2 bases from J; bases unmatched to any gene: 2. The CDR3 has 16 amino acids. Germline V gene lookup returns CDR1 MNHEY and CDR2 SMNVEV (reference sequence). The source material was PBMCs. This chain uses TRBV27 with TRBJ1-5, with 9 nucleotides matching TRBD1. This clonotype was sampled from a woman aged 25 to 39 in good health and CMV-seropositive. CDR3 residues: CASSLSRTGGNQPQHF. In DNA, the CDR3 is TGTGCCAGCAGTTTATCTAGGACAGGGGGCAATCAGCCCCAGCATTTT.